This is a list of T cell receptor beta chains from one sample in a study of regulatory T cells in long-lasting Graves disease. A single record per CDR3 protein comes from TCRdb applying MiXCR to the multiplex PCR reads. Seen here are around 400,000 distinct CDR3 sequences, roughly a sixth observed once, and the top ten hold approximately 21%. The sequencing used peripheral blood mononuclear cells (PBMCs), collected at new diagnosis, from a patient treated with antithyroid drugs. Receptors were obtained from a female donor with Graves disease. Each CDR3 is given with its conserved first and last residue. A D gene is named only where the DNA matches it firmly. The size field is filled for only some rows; it gives once, few, many or a size class.

size: many
D: NA
V: TRBV6-1
J: TRBJ1-1
CDR3: CASTRPINTEAFF
DNA: TGTGCCAGCACCCGACCTATAAACACTGAAGCTTTCTTT

size: many
D: NA
V: TRBV6-1
J: TRBJ2-5
CDR3: CASGDRETQYF
DNA: TGTGCCAGCGGGGATCGGGAGACCCAGTACTTC

size: many
D: NA
V: TRBV27
J: TRBJ2-3
CDR3: CASRTGTQLSTDTQYF
DNA: TGTGCCAGCAGAACCGGGACACAACTAAGCACAGATACGCAGTATTTT

size: many
D: NA
V: TRBV29-1
J: TRBJ2-1
CDR3: CSAEGEAGGRRGQYNEQFF
DNA: TGCAGCGCGGAGGGCGAGGCAGGGGGTAGGCGGGGGCAGTACAATGAGCAGTTCTTC

size: few
D: TRBD1
V: TRBV4-3
J: TRBJ1-4
CDR3: CASSPGQGPEKLFF
DNA: TGCGCCAGCAGCCCCGGACAGGGTCCTGAAAAACTGTTTTTT

size: few
D: TRBD2
V: TRBV2
J: TRBJ2-2
CDR3: CASRKTSGRAGELFF
DNA: TGTGCCAGCAGAAAGACTAGCGGGAGGGCCGGGGAGCTGTTTTTT

size: many
D: NA
V: TRBV24-1
J: TRBJ1-1
CDR3: CATSDHQNTEAFF
DNA: TGTGCCACCAGTGACCACCAGAACACTGAAGCTTTCTTT

size: many
D: NA
V: TRBV5-5
J: TRBJ2-3
CDR3: CASSLEHSTSTDTQYF
DNA: TGTGCCAGCAGCTTGGAGCACAGCACTAGCACAGATACGCAGTATTTT

size: many
D: TRBD2
V: TRBV12-3/TRBV12-4
J: TRBJ2-5
CDR3: CASVRTSGPQETQYF
DNA: TGTGCCAGCGTTCGGACTAGCGGGCCTCAAGAGACCCAGTACTTC

size: few
D: NA
V: TRBV6-1
J: TRBJ1-5
CDR3: CATPPYQPQHF
DNA: TGTGCCACCCCCCCATATCAGCCCCAGCATTTT

size: many
D: TRBD1
V: TRBV5-1
J: TRBJ2-2
CDR3: CASSLGGQGAPSFTGELFF
DNA: TGCGCCAGCAGCTTGGGTGGACAGGGGGCCCCCTCGTTCACCGGGGAGCTGTTTTTT

size: many
D: NA
V: TRBV28
J: TRBJ2-7
CDR3: CASSERTGNKAYEQYF
DNA: TGTGCCAGCAGCGAACGTACAGGGAATAAAGCCTACGAGCAGTACTTC

size: many
D: NA
V: TRBV20-1
J: TRBJ1-1
CDR3: CSARGAGRDTEAFF
DNA: TGCAGTGCTAGAGGGGCAGGGAGGGACACTGAAGCTTTCTTT

size: many
D: NA
V: TRBV3-1
J: TRBJ1-3
CDR3: CASSQGGNGNTIYF
DNA: TGTGCCAGCAGCCAAGGAGGGAACGGAAACACCATATATTTT

size: many
D: NA
V: TRBV12-3/TRBV12-4
J: TRBJ1-2
CDR3: CASSLRGTDYGYTF
DNA: TGTGCCAGCAGTTTACGGGGTACGGACTATGGCTACACCTTC

size: many
D: NA
V: TRBV13
J: TRBJ1-6
CDR3: CASSQKRESSPLHF
DNA: TGTGCCAGCAGCCAAAAAAGGGAAAGTTCACCCCTCCACTTT

size: many
D: NA
V: TRBV7-3
J: TRBJ1-2
CDR3: CASSMGGDGGYTF
DNA: TGTGCCAGCAGTATGGGGGGGGATGGAGGCTACACCTTC

size: NA
D: NA
V: TRBV19
J: TRBJ2-6
CDR3: CASSIWGASTPGANVLTF
DNA: TGTGCCAGTAGTATATGGGGGGCTTCCACCCCTGGGGCCAACGTCCTGACTTTC

size: many
D: NA
V: TRBV7-9
J: TRBJ1-1
CDR3: CASRPRGTTANTEAFF
DNA: TGTGCCAGCCGCCCACGGGGTACTACGGCGAACACTGAAGCTTTCTTT

size: NA
D: TRBD1
V: TRBV19
J: TRBJ1-5
CDR3: CTSSIAPTGQGFLFGNQPQHF
DNA: TGTACCAGTAGTATTGCGCCCACCGGACAGGGGTTCTTGTTTGGCAATCAGCCCCAGCATTTT

size: few
D: TRBD1
V: TRBV7-9
J: TRBJ2-5
CDR3: CASTQTGGRRETQYF
DNA: TGTGCCAGCACCCAGACAGGGGGCAGGAGAGAGACCCAGTACTTC

size: many
D: NA
V: TRBV7-3
J: TRBJ2-3
CDR3: CASSLYPNMDTQYF
DNA: TGTGCCAGCAGCTTATATCCGAATATGGATACGCAGTATTTT

size: many
D: NA
V: TRBV12-3/TRBV12-4
J: TRBJ2-1
CDR3: CASSIRTSSSYNEQFF
DNA: TGTGCCAGCAGTATTCGGACCAGTAGCTCCTACAATGAGCAGTTCTTC

size: many
D: NA
V: TRBV19
J: TRBJ2-7
CDR3: CASSLGMGLSGAYEQYF
DNA: TGTGCCAGCAGCTTAGGAATGGGTTTGTCGGGGGCCTACGAGCAGTACTTC

size: many
D: TRBD1
V: TRBV30
J: TRBJ2-7
CDR3: CAWSVPTTGGSYEQYF
DNA: TGTGCCTGGAGTGTACCCACGACAGGGGGCTCCTACGAGCAGTACTTC

size: many
D: NA
V: TRBV20-1
J: TRBJ2-4
CDR3: CSARGVDVGVVQYF
DNA: TGCAGTGCTAGGGGTGTTGACGTTGGGGTGGTTCAGTACTTC

size: NA
D: NA
V: TRBV29-1
J: TRBJ1-2
CDR3: CSVELIHGYTF
DNA: TGCAGCGTTGAATTGATTCATGGCTACACCTTC

size: few
D: NA
V: TRBV7-8
J: TRBJ1-1
CDR3: CASSLTGRGFTEAFF
DNA: TGTGCCAGCAGCTTAACCGGTCGGGGGTTCACTGAAGCTTTCTTT

size: many
D: TRBD2
V: TRBV10-3
J: TRBJ2-1
CDR3: CAAETSGRGSVNEQFF
DNA: TGTGCCGCAGAGACTAGCGGGAGGGGTTCGGTCAATGAGCAGTTCTTC

size: many
D: NA
V: TRBV29-1
J: TRBJ1-1
CDR3: CSVASQLNTEAFF
DNA: TGCAGCGTTGCTTCCCAGTTGAACACTGAAGCTTTCTTT

size: many
D: NA
V: TRBV11-2
J: TRBJ1-2
CDR3: CASSLVYRGRADGYTF
DNA: TGTGCCAGCAGCTTAGTTTACCGTGGCAGGGCAGACGGCTACACCTTC